A selection of T cell receptor beta chains follows, all from one sample in a study of blood T cells in healthy people across ages. Each CDR3 protein gets one entry after TCRdb re-called the 5' RACE reads with MiXCR. The sample shows fewer than 2,000,000 distinct CDR3 sequences, 30% to 35% of them seen only once. The sequenced sample was blood. Every receptor here comes from a woman younger than 45 in good health. Each CDR3 is given with its conserved first and last residue. D genes are given only for firm matches. Some rows have no size entry. The others give once, few or many, or a class for an expanded clone.

size	D	J	V	DNA	CDR3
-	TRBD2	TRBJ2-7	TRBV2	TGTGCCAGCAGTGTAGCCGGGACTAGCGGGTTCTACAATGAGCAGTACTTC	CASSVAGTSGFYNEQYF
-	-	TRBJ1-6	TRBV4-1	TGCGCCAGCAGCCCCAGTTCGGGTTGGAATTCACCCCTCCACTTT	CASSPSSGWNSPLHF
-	TRBD2	TRBJ2-1	TRBV7-3	TGTGCCAGCAGCTTAGGGAGGGACCGCGGAGGCAATGAGCAGTTCTTC	CASSLGRDRGGNEQFF
-	TRBD1	TRBJ2-7	TRBV3-1	TGTGCCAGCAGCCGACGGGACAGGAGGAACGAGCAGTACTTC	CASSRRDRRNEQYF
-	-	TRBJ2-3	TRBV10-3	TGTGCCATCAGTGAGTTCTCTGTAGGGACCATCACAGATACGCAGTATTTT	CAISEFSVGTITDTQYF
-	-	TRBJ2-7	TRBV20-1	TGCAGTGCTAGAGATCTCCGGACAGCTTTCTCCTACGAGCAGTACTTC	CSARDLRTAFSYEQYF
-	TRBD2	TRBJ2-3	TRBV20-1	TGCAGTGCGGCCGCGGGAGGTACAGATACGCAGTATTTT	CSAAAGGTDTQYF
-	TRBD2	TRBJ2-7	TRBV12-3/TRBV12-4	TGTGCCAGCAGTATACAGGGGACTAGCGGGGGTTACGAGCAGTACTTC	CASSIQGTSGGYEQYF
-	TRBD1	TRBJ2-7	TRBV29-1	TGCAGCGCCTGGACAGGTGGAAATGAGCAGTACTTC	CSAWTGGNEQYF
-	-	TRBJ2-6	TRBV20-1	TGCAGTGCTAGAGACGATGGGGCCAACGTCCTGACTTTC	CSARDDGANVLTF
few	TRBD2	TRBJ2-7	TRBV20-1	TGCAGTGCTAGTTGGGGCGGGAGGGCCTACGAGCAGTACTTC	CSASWGGRAYEQYF
few	-	TRBJ2-5	TRBV29-1	TGCAGCGCACTTCGGGAAATCCAAGAGACCCAGTACTTC	CSALREIQETQYF
-	TRBD1	TRBJ1-1	TRBV5-1	TGCGCCAGCAGCTACCAGGGACAGATGAACACTGAAGCTTTCTTT	CASSYQGQMNTEAFF
few	-	TRBJ1-2	TRBV20-1	TGCAGTGCTAGAGCGGGGGGGGACTATGGCTACACCTTC	CSARAGGDYGYTF
few	-	TRBJ1-1	TRBV11-2	TGTGCCAGCAGCTTAGTAACCGGACTCGCCCATGAAAACACTGAAGCTTTCTTT	CASSLVTGLAHENTEAFF
-	-	TRBJ2-7	TRBV20-1	TGCAGTGCCGCCCGACAGGTCCGTGAGCAGTACTTC	CSAARQVREQYF
-	-	TRBJ1-5	TRBV15	TGTGCCACCAGCGGAGCAGGGAGCCTAGCGCCACAGCCCCAGCATTTT	CATSGAGSLAPQPQHF
many	-	TRBJ2-1	TRBV20-1	TGCAGTGCTCCAAGCGGGTACAATGAGCAGTTCTTC	CSAPSGYNEQFF
many	-	TRBJ1-1	TRBV20-1	TGCAGTGCCTGGACAGTGAACACTGAAGCTTTCTTT	CSAWTVNTEAFF
-	-	TRBJ1-2	TRBV4-1	TGCGCCAGCAGCCAAGATGTCGGGGCCCACTATGGCTACACCTTC	CASSQDVGAHYGYTF
once	TRBD1	TRBJ2-1	TRBV30	TGTGCCTGGAGGACAGGGTGGGATGAGCAGTTCTTC	CAWRTGWDEQFF
few	TRBD1	TRBJ2-7	TRBV20-1	TGCAGTGCTAGTCGGGACAGTACCTACGAGCAGTACTTC	CSASRDSTYEQYF
-	TRBD1	TRBJ2-1	TRBV24-1	TGTGCCACCAGTGATATTAACAGGGGGAGAGGGTACAATGAGCAGTTCTTC	CATSDINRGRGYNEQFF
few	-	TRBJ1-2	TRBV27	TGTGCCAGCAGTATAAGGGGGAATAAGCATGGCTACACCTTC	CASSIRGNKHGYTF
-	-	TRBJ2-1	TRBV6-1	TGTGCCAGCAGTGAATGGGCGGGAAGCTCCTACAATGAGCAGTTCTTC	CASSEWAGSSYNEQFF
-	-	TRBJ2-1	TRBV28	TGTGCCAGCAGTTTACGGGTGGGGCACAATGAGCAGTTCTTC	CASSLRVGHNEQFF
-	-	TRBJ2-7	TRBV5-1	TGCGCCAGCAGCCCCAAAACCGGGCCGTGGTACTACGAGCAGTACTTC	CASSPKTGPWYYEQYF
-	-	TRBJ2-7	TRBV4-2	TGTGCCAGCAGCCAAGGGCATGGGGGCGACGAGCAGTACTTC	CASSQGHGGDEQYF
-	-	TRBJ2-5	TRBV20-1	TGCAGTGCTAGCCACGGAGAGGCCCAGTACTTC	CSASHGEAQYF
-	-	TRBJ2-1	TRBV20-1	TGCAGTGCTGCGCAGGGGCGAATATATGAGCAGTTCTTC	CSAAQGRIYEQFF
-	-	TRBJ2-1	TRBV20-1	TGCAGTGCTAGGGCCGGGACTTTCCTCTACAATGAGCAGTTCTTC	CSARAGTFLYNEQFF
few	TRBD1	TRBJ1-4	TRBV12-3/TRBV12-4	TGTGCCAGCAGTCAAGGGACAGCGGCTATTGAAAAACTGTTTTTT	CASSQGTAAIEKLFF
-	TRBD1	TRBJ1-1	TRBV6-1	TGTGCCACCCAGACAGGGCCCGAAGCTTTCTTT	CATQTGPEAFF
-	TRBD2	TRBJ2-2	TRBV4-2	TGTGCCAGCAGCCCACTAGCGGGGGGAGCGGGGGAGCTGTTTTTT	CASSPLAGGAGELFF
few	TRBD2	TRBJ2-3	TRBV7-9	TGTGCCAGCAGCCGTCGGGGTAGCGGGATTACAGATACGCAGTATTTT	CASSRRGSGITDTQYF
-	TRBD2	TRBJ2-3	TRBV5-6	TGTGCCAGCAGCTACCGGACTAGCGACCAGACAGATACGCAGTATTTT	CASSYRTSDQTDTQYF
-	-	TRBJ2-7	TRBV3-1	TGTGCCAGCAGCTCCCGGGTAGTTCCCCCGGACGGTCGGGGATGGTACGAGCAGTACTTC	CASSSRVVPPDGRGWYEQYF
-	TRBD2	TRBJ2-1	TRBV11-2	TGTGCCAGCAGCTTAGAGCCCAGCGGGGGGGGGTTCTTC	CASSLEPSGGGFF
-	-	TRBJ1-2	TRBV7-2	TGTGCCAGCAGCTTAGTAGGGGTGGGGTATGGCTACACCTTC	CASSLVGVGYGYTF
few	-	TRBJ2-5	TRBV4-1	TGCGCCAGCAGCCAAGGGACAGTAAAAGAGACCCAGTACTTC	CASSQGTVKETQYF
few	-	TRBJ2-5	TRBV10-2	TGCGCCAGCAGTGAGTCGGGCAGTACTTTAGAGACCCAGTACTTC	CASSESGSTLETQYF
-	TRBD1	TRBJ2-7	TRBV29-1	TGCAGCATCTTGCAGGGGGCTTACGAGCAGTACTTC	CSILQGAYEQYF
few	-	TRBJ2-5	TRBV10-3	TGTGCCATCAGTGAGAGTCGAGTTGAGACCCAGTACTTC	CAISESRVETQYF
-	-	TRBJ2-1	TRBV5-1	TGCGCCAGCAGCTTGGGTTCAAACGATGAGCAGTTCTTC	CASSLGSNDEQFF
few	-	TRBJ2-1	TRBV20-1	TGCAGTGCTAGGGAAACCCTTTCTAGCTCCTACAATGAGCAGTTCTTC	CSARETLSSSYNEQFF
-	TRBD2	TRBJ2-1	TRBV12-3/TRBV12-4	TGTGCCAGCAGACGGGCCGGGAGGCCTTCAAACAATGAACAGTTCTTC	CASRRAGRPSNNEQFF
-	-	TRBJ2-7	TRBV12-3/TRBV12-4	TGTGCCAGCAGTTCCCCGAGCGGCGGGAAGGTTTACGAGCAGTACTTC	CASSSPSGGKVYEQYF
many	-	TRBJ2-5	TRBV7-2	TGTGCCAGCAGCTTAGAACGGACCCAGTACTTC	CASSLERTQYF
-	-	TRBJ2-1	TRBV7-8	TGTGCCAGCAGCTTAGCGGGGAGGCCTTACAATGAGCAGTTCTTC	CASSLAGRPYNEQFF
few	TRBD2	TRBJ2-7	TRBV4-2	TGTGCCAGCAGCCAAGAAGCAGGAGCGGGGGGGCCTTACGAGCAGTACTTC	CASSQEAGAGGPYEQYF
-	TRBD1	TRBJ1-1	TRBV6-1	TGTGCCAGCTTCGGGACAGGCCTTCAAGCTTTCTTT	CASFGTGLQAFF
-	-	TRBJ2-7	TRBV11-2	TGTGCCAGCAGCTTAACGTCCTTGAGCACCATGGCCTACGAGCAGTACTTC	CASSLTSLSTMAYEQYF
-	-	TRBJ2-7	TRBV5-1	TGCGCCAGCGGCTTCGGTAGGGGAATGGGAGAGCAGTACTTC	CASGFGRGMGEQYF